This T cell receptor beta chain was sequenced in a study of cytomegalovirus exposure and HLA in healthy donors. CDR3 length: 18 amino acids. Germline loops: CDR1 SGHRS, CDR2 YFSETQ. The trim removed 4 bases at V and 7 bases at J, leaving 14 bases unmatched. As regards this clone: The antigen remains undetermined.

Regarding the study as a whole: It was reported that TCR beta sequences correctly inferred the HLA-A and HLA-B alleles for most subjects. Later analysis associated a missense DCLRE1C variant with TCR beta V- and J-gene trimming.

Use of 60 Vbeta and 13 Jbeta primers characterized the PCR. The repertoire was sequenced with immunoSEQ multiplex PCR; TCRdb's copy has only in-frame clones and lacks some. The sample holds approximately 200,000 clones, 79% seen once. This TCR was recovered from a girl between 5 and 17 years old in good health and CMV-seropositive. Sequencing was performed on PBMCs. The chain recombines TRBV5-1 with TRBJ2-7; TRBD2 matches 16 bases. CDR3 nucleotides: TGCGCCAGCAGCCCCGTTCCCGGGACTAGCGGGGGGGCACGAGAGCAGTACTTC. Translation gives CASSPVPGTSGGAREQYF.